These 26 T cell receptor beta chains share one sample of origin, sequenced in a study of blood T cell repertoires in COVID-19. The table came from immunoSEQ multiplex PCR; TCRdb's copy has only in-frame clones and leaves some out. The sample has about 26,000 clones, 90% seen once; the top ten hold approximately 10%. Material for sequencing was peripheral blood. All receptors derive from a man aged 70 or older with acute or convalescent COVID-19.

V is TRBV30 and J is TRBJ1-1, with a possible D match to TRBD1 (5 bases). Trimming removed 0 bases from V and 0 bases from J, with 11 bases in between. Germline V gene lookup returns CDR1 GTSNPN and CDR2 SVGIG (reference sequence). The CDR3 sequence is 15 residues long. CDR3 in DNA: TGTGCCTGGAGTGTACCTGACAGTTTGAACACTGAAGCTTTCTTT. Protein: CAWSVPDSLNTEAFF.

This chain links TRBV4-1 with TRBJ2-2, with D perhaps TRBD1 (5 bases). V was pared by 3 bases and J by 7 bases, with 9 bases between. The CDR3 extends over 13 amino acids. The germline V gene encodes CDR1 MGHRA and CDR2 YSYEKL. The CDR3 reads CASSQRQRGELFF. DNA of the CDR3: TGCGCCAGCAGCCAGAGACAGCGCGGGGAGCTGTTTTTT.

V gene TRBV19 combines with J gene TRBJ1-5; 9 nucleotides align to TRBD1. This CDR3 has 15 amino acids. J gave up 4 bases and V 5 bases, and 6 bases lay outside the gene matches. Germline V gives CDR1 LNHDA, CDR2 SQIVND (reference sequence). CDR3 in DNA: TGTGCCAGTAGTCAGGACAGGGGCGATAATCAGCCCCAGCATTTT. Amino acid sequence: CASSQDRGDNQPQHF. The whole variable domain, filled in from reference TRBV19 and TRBJ1-5, reads DGGITQSPKYLFRKEGQNVTLSCEQNLNHDAMYWYRQDPGQGLRLIYYSQIVNDFQKGDIAEGYSVSREKKESFPLTVTSAQKNPTAFYLCASSQDRGDNQPQHFGDGTRLSIL.

This rearrangement joins TRBV5-4 to TRBJ2-5, with 8 positions matching TRBD2. The CDR3 runs 15 residues. CDR1 and CDR2 (germline): SGHNT, YYREEE (reference sequence). Trimming removed 4 bases from V and 2 bases from J; junction bases left unmatched: 7. The DNA of the CDR3 is TGTGCCAGCAGCCCGCCGCGGGGGGAACAAGAGACCCAGTACTTC. Amino acid sequence: CASSPPRGEQETQYF. Full variable domain (rest looked up from reference TRBV5-4 and TRBJ2-5): ETGVTQSPTHLIKTRGQQVTLRCSSQSGHNTVSWYQQALGQGPQFIFQYYREEENGRGNFPPRFSGLQFPNYSSELNVNALELDDSALYLCASSPPRGEQETQYFGPGTRLLVL.

The chain is built from TRBV7-9 and TRBJ2-3, with 8 bases identical to TRBD2. CDR3 size: 15 residues. The germline CDR1 and CDR2 sequences are SEHNR and FQNEAQ (reference sequence). V trimming: 5 bases; J trimming: 2 bases; junction bases outside the gene matches: 6. CDR3 DNA: TGTGCCAGCAGCCCGACTAGCGCTAACACAGATACGCAGTATTTT. Its protein product is CASSPTSANTDTQYF.

The gene calls are TRBV6-2 or TRBV6-3 and TRBJ2-6; TRBD2 agrees at 11 bases. V trimming: 2 bases; J trimming: 2 bases; junction bases outside the gene matches: 8. This CDR3 contains 19 residues. The germline V gene encodes CDR1 MNHEY and CDR2 SVGEGT. CDR3 DNA sequence: TGTGCCAGCAGTTACAATCCCACTAGCGGGAGCCCTGGGGCCAACGTCCTGACTTTC. This encodes CASSYNPTSGSPGANVLTF.

The chain carries TRBV7-2 and TRBJ2-3; D might be TRBD2 (6 bases). Trimming took 5 bases from V and 2 from J, leaving 14 bases between them. The CDR3 consists of 15 residues. Per the germline V gene, CDR1 is SGHTA and CDR2 is FQGNSA. CDR3 bases: TGTGCCAGCAGCCCCCTAGCGAAAATCACAGATACGCAGTATTTT. This codes for CASSPLAKITDTQYF.

This clone occurred a few times. The chain links TRBV12-3 or TRBV12-4 to TRBJ1-1; D not certain. The germline V and J ends were trimmed by 1 base and 6 bases, with 6 bases remaining between them. The CDR3 length is 12 residues. The CDR3 region is CASSLGLPEAFF. CDR3 sequence (DNA): TGTGCCAGCAGTTTAGGACTTCCTGAAGCTTTCTTT.

V usage is TRBV4-1 and J usage is TRBJ2-7, with 7 bases matching TRBD2. CDR1 is MGHRA, CDR2 YSYEKL, per germline. This CDR3 region has 15 residues. J was trimmed by 5 bases and V by 4 bases; bases with no gene match: 11. CDR3 in DNA: TGCGCCAGCAGCCGAACCGGGACTATATCCAACGAGCAGTACTTC. It encodes CASSRTGTISNEQYF.

The rearrangement uses TRBV4-2 and TRBJ2-7; TRBD1 agrees at 7 bases. The CDR3 runs 13 residues. V gave up 4 bases and J gave up 3 bases; unmatched junction bases: 3. From germline, CDR1 is LGHNA and CDR2 YNFKEQ. The CDR3, as DNA: TGTGCCAGCAGCCGCCAGGGGGTCTACGAGCAGTACTTC. Translation gives CASSRQGVYEQYF.

The gene calls are TRBV19 and TRBJ2-3; the match to TRBD2 covers 16 bases. The length of the CDR3 is 17 residues. Unmatched junction bases numbered 5, after V lost 4 bases and J lost 4 bases. The germline CDR1 and CDR2 sequences are LNHDA and SQIVND (reference sequence). The CDR3 DNA is TGTGCCAGTAGTACCCCGGGACTAGCGGGAGGGGCAGATACGCAGTATTTT. Its protein is CASSTPGLAGGADTQYF. The variable domain in full, completed from reference TRBV19 and TRBJ2-3, reads DGGITQSPKYLFRKEGQNVTLSCEQNLNHDAMYWYRQDPGQGLRLIYYSQIVNDFQKGDIAEGYSVSREKKESFPLTVTSAQKNPTAFYLCASSTPGLAGGADTQYFGPGTRLTVL.

The chain carries TRBV29-1 and TRBJ2-7; D gene ambiguous. From germline, CDR1 is SQVTM and CDR2 ANQGSEA. Trimming cost V 4 bases and J 4 bases, with 14 bases left between them. CDR3 length: 13 amino acids. The CDR3 DNA is TGCAGCGTTGTGATTCAGAACGGGTACGAGCAGTACTTC. It yields the protein CSVVIQNGYEQYF.

The rearrangement uses TRBV11-2 and TRBJ1-6, with 10 positions matching TRBD1. V trimming: 4 bases; J trimming: 9 bases; junction bases outside the gene matches: 3. CDR1 and CDR2 from the germline V gene are SGHAT and FQNNGV. There are 14 residues in the CDR3. The DNA of the CDR3 is TGTGCCAGCAGCTCCGGACAGGGGGGTTCACCCCTCCACTTT. Amino acid sequence: CASSSGQGGSPLHF.

The V and J genes are TRBV9 and TRBJ1-1; no reliable D call. V was pared by 0 bases and J by 3 bases, with 12 bases between. This CDR3 is built from 15 residues. Per the germline V gene, CDR1 is SGDLS and CDR2 is YYNGEE. CDR3: CASSVGGLSDTEAFF. CDR3 bases: TGTGCCAGCAGCGTAGGAGGGTTGAGCGACACTGAAGCTTTCTTT. The full variable domain, its missing parts supplied by reference TRBV9 and TRBJ1-1, is DSGVTQTPKHLITATGQRVTLRCSPRSGDLSVYWYQQSLDQGLQFLIQYYNGEERAKGNILERFSAQQFPDLHSELNLSSLELGDSALYFCASSVGGLSDTEAFFGQGTRLTVV.

This chain connects TRBV18 to TRBJ1-4; perhaps TRBD1 as D (5 bases). The CDR3 has 16 amino acids. The V end was cut by 4 bases, the J end by 3 bases, with 15 bases between. Germline CDR1 is KGHSH and CDR2 is LQKENI. The CDR3 is CASSQFTGPANEKLFF. In DNA form, the CDR3 reads TGTGCCAGCTCACAATTTACAGGCCCGGCTAATGAAAAACTGTTTTTT. The full variable domain, in which reference TRBV18 and TRBJ1-4 provide the parts outside the CDR3, is NAGVMQNPRHLVRRRGQEARLRCSPMKGHSHVYWYRQLPEEGLKFMVYLQKENIIDESGMPKERFSAEFPKEGPSILRIQQVVRGDSAAYFCASSQFTGPANEKLFFGSGTQLSVL.

The V gene is TRBV18, the J gene TRBJ1-2, with 9 bases that match TRBD1. CDR3 length: 15 residues. Germline trimming cut 2 bases from V and 0 bases from J; bases unmatched to any gene: 1. CDR1 and CDR2 from the germline V gene are KGHSH and LQKENI. The CDR3 spells CASSPGQGPNYGYTF. DNA of the CDR3: TGTGCCAGCTCACCAGGACAGGGGCCTAACTATGGCTACACCTTC.

V gene TRBV3-1 (or the pseudogene TRBV3-2) combines with J gene TRBJ1-4; D not resolved. V lost 4 bases and J 8 bases, leaving 11 bases between the germline ends. The CDR3 length is 13 residues. The germline CDR1 and CDR2 sequences are LGHDT and YNNKEL (reference sequence). DNA of the CDR3: TGTGCCAGCAGCCGCCTAGGTGGGGAAAAACTGTTTTTT. Translated: CASSRLGGEKLFF.

The V call is TRBV5-1, the J call TRBJ2-5; TRBD1 matches at 8 bases. J lost 5 bases, V lost 3 bases, and 9 bases had no gene match. CDR1 is SGHRS, CDR2 YFSETQ, per germline. CDR3 size: 15 residues. The CDR3 DNA reads as TGCGCCAGCAGCTCAAGAGGACAGGGCGTCGAGACCCAGTACTTC. As protein: CASSSRGQGVETQYF.

The rearrangement uses TRBV7-9 and TRBJ2-5, with 8 positions matching TRBD2. The length of the CDR3 is 14 residues. Germline V CDR1 and CDR2: SEHNR, FQNEAQ (reference sequence). V lost 5 bases to trimming and J lost 1 base; unmatched junction nucleotides: 3. CDR3 in amino acids: CASSRLAGQETQYF. CDR3 bases: TGTGCCAGCAGCCGCCTAGCGGGCCAAGAGACCCAGTACTTC.

The chain combines TRBV4-2 with TRBJ2-3, with 9 bases aligning to TRBD2. The V gene's germline CDR1 is LGHNA and CDR2 YNFKEQ. After removal of 0 bases from V and 14 bases from J, the junction contained 9 bases not matched to a gene. This CDR3 has 14 residues. The CDR3 sequence is CASSQDIKGTSLYF. CDR3 DNA sequence: TGTGCCAGCAGCCAAGATATTAAAGGGACTAGCCTGTATTTT.

This sequence joins TRBV4-2 and TRBJ1-4; maybe TRBD1 (6 bases). Trimming pared 3 bases from V and 3 bases from J, leaving 8 bases between. The germline gives CDR1 LGHNA, CDR2 YNFKEQ. CDR3 size: 14 residues. The CDR3 DNA follows: TGTGCCAGCAGCCAGGACAGAGCTAATGAAAAACTGTTTTTT. Protein: CASSQDRANEKLFF.

The chain combines TRBV27 with TRBJ2-2; D remains ambiguous. This CDR3 comprises 14 residues. The V end was cut by 6 bases, the J end by 6 bases, with 14 bases between. The germline gives CDR1 MNHEY, CDR2 SMNVEV (reference sequence). The CDR3, as DNA: TGTGCCAGCAGGCTTAGCTTTATCTCCGGGGAGCTGTTTTTT. It is translated as CASRLSFISGELFF.

The chain links TRBV6-5 to TRBJ2-3; D is uncertain. The CDR3 has 11 amino acids. The germline V and J ends were trimmed by 6 bases and 5 bases, with 6 bases remaining between them. Per germline, CDR1 MNHEY and CDR2 SVGAGI. The CDR3 region is CASRTVDTQYF. CDR3 DNA: TGTGCCAGCAGGACTGTAGATACGCAGTATTTT.

The gene calls are TRBV24-1 and TRBJ2-2; maybe TRBD2 (5 bases). Germline CDR1 KGHDR, CDR2 SFDVKD. This CDR3 contains 15 residues. V shed 3 bases and J shed 1 base, with 8 bases lying between them. CDR3 amino acids: CATSDTGKNTGELFF. Here the CDR3 DNA reads TGTGCCACCAGTGATACCGGGAAGAACACCGGGGAGCTGTTTTTT.

The chain couples TRBV9 to TRBJ2-7, with D maybe TRBD2 (6 bases). Germline CDR1 SGDLS, CDR2 YYNGEE. Trimming left V 2 bases short and J 3 bases short, with 18 bases between. The CDR3 has 16 amino acids. CDR3 sequence: CASSVGGVGLIYEQYF. DNA of the CDR3: TGTGCCAGCAGCGTTGGAGGGGTCGGACTTATCTACGAGCAGTACTTC.

The genes are TRBV2 and TRBJ2-5; possibly TRBD1 for D (5 bases). Per the germline V gene, CDR1 is SNHLY and CDR2 is FYNNEI. The CDR3 contains 13 residues. V was pared by 5 bases and J by 3 bases, with 10 bases between. This CDR3 reads CASSPRDEETQYF. In nucleotides, the CDR3 is TGTGCCAGCAGTCCCAGGGATGAAGAGACCCAGTACTTC.